This T cell receptor beta chain was captured in a study of blood T cells in healthy people across ages. The trim removed 9 bases at V and 0 bases at J, leaving 6 bases unmatched. Germline V lookup: CDR1 MDHEN, CDR2 SYDVKM. The CDR3 is made up of 15 amino acids. Isolating PBMCs gave at least 6 million of these cells per sample. Primers used in a second PCR of roughly 6 to 11 cycles were a sample-barcoded 5' primer and a J-beta primer mix. TCRdb re-called the 5' RACE reads through MiXCR, storing one row per CDR3 protein. The profile covers hundreds of thousands of distinct CDR3 sequences, with around 49% appearing a single time and roughly 13% taken by the ten largest.

The clonotype comes from a man aged 25 to 40 in good health. The sample consisted of blood. The chain uses TRBV28 and TRBJ2-3, with 10 bases that match TRBD2. Written as DNA, the CDR3 is TGTGCCAGTCGGACTAGCGGACTGAGCACAGATACGCAGTATTTT. This translates into CASRTSGLSTDTQYF.